Included here is one T cell receptor beta chain sequence, with context. The antigen remains undetermined. Germline-derived CDR1 and CDR2 are SGDLS and YYNGEE. Trimming removed 2 bases from V and 5 bases from J, with 16 bases in between. CDR3 length equals 16 residues. This record belongs to a study of cytomegalovirus exposure and HLA in healthy donors. Study-wide points: Reports showed the classifier diagnosing cytomegalovirus status with high specificity and sensitivity.

Sequencing used immunoSEQ multiplex PCR; TCRdb keeps in-frame clones, though not all of them. The sample comprises 97,000 or so clones, about 90% of which are singletons, and about 6.5% rests with the top ten. Sequenced: PBMCs. The chain combines TRBV9 with TRBJ2-2, with D maybe TRBD1 (5 bases). The receptor's source is a man aged 18 to 29 in good health and CMV-seropositive. CDR3 DNA sequence: TGTGCCAGCAGCGTCCAATCCAGACAGAGGACCGGGGAGCTGTTTTTT. Its protein product is CASSVQSRQRTGELFF.